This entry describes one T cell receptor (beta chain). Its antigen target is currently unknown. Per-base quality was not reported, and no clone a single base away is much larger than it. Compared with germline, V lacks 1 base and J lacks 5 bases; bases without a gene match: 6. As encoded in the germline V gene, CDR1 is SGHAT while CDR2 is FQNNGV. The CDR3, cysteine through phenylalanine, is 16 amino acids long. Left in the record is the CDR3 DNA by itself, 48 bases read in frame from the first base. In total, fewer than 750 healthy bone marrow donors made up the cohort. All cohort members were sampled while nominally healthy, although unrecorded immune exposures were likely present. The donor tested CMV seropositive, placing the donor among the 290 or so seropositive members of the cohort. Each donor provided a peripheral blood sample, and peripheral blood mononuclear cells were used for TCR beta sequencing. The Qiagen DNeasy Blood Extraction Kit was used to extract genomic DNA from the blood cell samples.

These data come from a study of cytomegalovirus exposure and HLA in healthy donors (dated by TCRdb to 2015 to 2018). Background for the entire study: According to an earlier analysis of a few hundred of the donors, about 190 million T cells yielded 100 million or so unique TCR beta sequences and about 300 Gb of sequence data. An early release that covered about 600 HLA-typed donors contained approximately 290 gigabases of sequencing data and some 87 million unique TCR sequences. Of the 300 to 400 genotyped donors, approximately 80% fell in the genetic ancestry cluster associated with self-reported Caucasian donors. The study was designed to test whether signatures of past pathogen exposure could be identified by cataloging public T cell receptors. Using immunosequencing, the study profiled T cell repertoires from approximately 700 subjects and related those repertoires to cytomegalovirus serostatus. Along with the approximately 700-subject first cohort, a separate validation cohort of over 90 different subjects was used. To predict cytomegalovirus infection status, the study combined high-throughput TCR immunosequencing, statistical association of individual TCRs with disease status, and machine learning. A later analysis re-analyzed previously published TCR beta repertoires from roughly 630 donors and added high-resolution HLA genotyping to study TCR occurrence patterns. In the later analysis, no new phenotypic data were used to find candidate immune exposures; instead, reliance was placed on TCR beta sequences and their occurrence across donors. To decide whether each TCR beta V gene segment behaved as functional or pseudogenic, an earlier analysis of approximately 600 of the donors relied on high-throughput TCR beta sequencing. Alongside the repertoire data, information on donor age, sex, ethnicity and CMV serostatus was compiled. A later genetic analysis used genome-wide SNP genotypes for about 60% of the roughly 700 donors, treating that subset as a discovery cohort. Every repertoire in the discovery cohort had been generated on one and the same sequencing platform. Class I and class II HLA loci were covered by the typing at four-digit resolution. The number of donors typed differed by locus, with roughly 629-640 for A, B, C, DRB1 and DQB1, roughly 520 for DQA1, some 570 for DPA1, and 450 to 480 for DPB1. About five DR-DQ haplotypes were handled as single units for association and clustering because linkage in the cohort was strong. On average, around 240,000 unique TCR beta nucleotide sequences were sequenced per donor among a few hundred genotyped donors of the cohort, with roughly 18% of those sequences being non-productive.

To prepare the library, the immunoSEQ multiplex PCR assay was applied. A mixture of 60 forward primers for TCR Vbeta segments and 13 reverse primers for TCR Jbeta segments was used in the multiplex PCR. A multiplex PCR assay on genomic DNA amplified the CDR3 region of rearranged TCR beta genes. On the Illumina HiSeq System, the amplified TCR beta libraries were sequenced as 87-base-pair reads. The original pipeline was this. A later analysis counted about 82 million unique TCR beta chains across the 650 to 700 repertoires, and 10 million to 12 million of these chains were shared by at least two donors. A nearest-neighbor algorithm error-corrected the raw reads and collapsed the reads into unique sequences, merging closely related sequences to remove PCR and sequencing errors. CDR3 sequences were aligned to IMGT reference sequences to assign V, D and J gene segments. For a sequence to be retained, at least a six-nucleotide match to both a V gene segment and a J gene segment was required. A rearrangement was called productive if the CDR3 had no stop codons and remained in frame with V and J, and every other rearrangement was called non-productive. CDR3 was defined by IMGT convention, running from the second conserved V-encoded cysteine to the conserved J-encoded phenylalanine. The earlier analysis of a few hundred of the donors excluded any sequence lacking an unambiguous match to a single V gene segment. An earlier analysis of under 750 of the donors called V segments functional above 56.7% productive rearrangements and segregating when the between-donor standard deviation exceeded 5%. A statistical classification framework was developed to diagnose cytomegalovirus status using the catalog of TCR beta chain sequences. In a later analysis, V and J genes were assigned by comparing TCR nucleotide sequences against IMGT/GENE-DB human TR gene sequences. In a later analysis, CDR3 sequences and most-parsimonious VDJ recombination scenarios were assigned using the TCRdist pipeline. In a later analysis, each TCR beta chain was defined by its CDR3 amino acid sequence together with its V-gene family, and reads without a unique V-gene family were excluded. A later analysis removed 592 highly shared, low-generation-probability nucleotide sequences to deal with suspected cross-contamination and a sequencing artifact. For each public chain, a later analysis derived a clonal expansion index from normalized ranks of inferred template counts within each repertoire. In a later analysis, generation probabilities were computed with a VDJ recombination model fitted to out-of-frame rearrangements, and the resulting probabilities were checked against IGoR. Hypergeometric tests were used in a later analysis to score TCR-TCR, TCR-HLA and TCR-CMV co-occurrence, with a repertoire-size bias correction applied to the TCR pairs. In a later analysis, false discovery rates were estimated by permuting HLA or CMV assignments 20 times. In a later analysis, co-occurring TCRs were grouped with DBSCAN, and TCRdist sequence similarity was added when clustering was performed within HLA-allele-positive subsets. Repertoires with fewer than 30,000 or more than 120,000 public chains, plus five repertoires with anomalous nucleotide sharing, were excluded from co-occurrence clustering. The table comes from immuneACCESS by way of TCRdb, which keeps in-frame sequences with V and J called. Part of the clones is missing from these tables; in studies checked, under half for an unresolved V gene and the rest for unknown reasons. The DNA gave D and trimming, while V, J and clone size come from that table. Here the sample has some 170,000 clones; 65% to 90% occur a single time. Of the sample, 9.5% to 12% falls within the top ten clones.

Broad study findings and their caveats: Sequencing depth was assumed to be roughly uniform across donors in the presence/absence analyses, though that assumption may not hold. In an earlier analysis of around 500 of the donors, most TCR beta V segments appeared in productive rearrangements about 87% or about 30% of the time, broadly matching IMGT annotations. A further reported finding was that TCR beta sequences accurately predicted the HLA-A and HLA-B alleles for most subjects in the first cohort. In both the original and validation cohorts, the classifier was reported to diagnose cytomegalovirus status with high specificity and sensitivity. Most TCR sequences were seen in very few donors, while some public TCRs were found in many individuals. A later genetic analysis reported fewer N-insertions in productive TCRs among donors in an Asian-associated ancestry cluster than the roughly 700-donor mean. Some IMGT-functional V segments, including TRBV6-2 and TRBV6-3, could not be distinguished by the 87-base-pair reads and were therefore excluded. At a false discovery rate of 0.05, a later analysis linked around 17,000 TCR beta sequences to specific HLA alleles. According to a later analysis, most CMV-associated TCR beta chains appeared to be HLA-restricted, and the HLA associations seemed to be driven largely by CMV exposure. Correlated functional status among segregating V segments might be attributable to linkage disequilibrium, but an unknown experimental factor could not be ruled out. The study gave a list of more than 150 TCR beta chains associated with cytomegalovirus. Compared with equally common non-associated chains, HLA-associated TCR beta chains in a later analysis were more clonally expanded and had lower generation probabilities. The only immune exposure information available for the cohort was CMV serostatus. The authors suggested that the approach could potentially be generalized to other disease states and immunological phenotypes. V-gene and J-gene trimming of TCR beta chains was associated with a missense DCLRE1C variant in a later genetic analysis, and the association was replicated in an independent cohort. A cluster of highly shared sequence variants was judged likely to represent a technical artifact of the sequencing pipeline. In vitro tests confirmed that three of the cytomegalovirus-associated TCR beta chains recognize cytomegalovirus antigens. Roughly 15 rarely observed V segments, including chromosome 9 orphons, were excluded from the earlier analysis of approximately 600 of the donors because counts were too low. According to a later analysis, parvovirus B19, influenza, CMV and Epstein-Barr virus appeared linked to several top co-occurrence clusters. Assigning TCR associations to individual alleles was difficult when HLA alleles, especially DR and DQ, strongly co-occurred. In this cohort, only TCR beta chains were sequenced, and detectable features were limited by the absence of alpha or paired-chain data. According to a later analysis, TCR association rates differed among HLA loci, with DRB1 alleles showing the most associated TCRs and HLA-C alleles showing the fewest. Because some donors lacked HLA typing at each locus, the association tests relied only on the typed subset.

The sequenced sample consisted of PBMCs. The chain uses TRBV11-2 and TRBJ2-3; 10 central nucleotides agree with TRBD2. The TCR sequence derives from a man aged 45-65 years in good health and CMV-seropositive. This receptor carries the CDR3 CASSLGAGGPLDTQYF. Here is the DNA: TGTGCCAGCAGCTTAGGAGCGGGAGGGCCTTTAGATACGCAGTATTTT.